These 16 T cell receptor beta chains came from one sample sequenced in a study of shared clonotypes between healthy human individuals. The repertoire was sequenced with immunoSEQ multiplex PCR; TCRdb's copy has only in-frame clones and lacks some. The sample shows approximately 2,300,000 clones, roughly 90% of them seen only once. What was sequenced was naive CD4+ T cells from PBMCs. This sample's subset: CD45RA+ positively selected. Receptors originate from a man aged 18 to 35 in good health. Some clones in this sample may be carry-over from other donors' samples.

The CDR3: CATSRTGTTGELFF. DNA for the CDR3: TGTGCCACCAGCAGAACAGGGACCACCGGGGAGCTGTTTTTT. The J gene is TRBJ2-2, the V gene TRBV15; D might be TRBD1 (6 bases). In germline, CDR1 is LNHNV, CDR2 YYDKDF (reference sequence). This CDR3 region has 14 residues. Trimming shortened V by 2 bases and J by 4 bases, and 8 bases separated the two germline ends.

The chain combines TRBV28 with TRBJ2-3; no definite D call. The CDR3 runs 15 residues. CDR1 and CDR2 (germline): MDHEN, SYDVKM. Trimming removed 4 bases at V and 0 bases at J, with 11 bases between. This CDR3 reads CASSSFEWSTDTQYF. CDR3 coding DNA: TGTGCCAGCAGTTCCTTTGAGTGGAGCACAGATACGCAGTATTTT.

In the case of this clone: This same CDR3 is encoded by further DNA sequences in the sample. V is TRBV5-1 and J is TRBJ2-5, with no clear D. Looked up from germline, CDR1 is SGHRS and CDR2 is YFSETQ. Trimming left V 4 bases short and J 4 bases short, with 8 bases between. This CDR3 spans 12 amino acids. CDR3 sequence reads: CASSDPGETQYF. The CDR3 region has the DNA TGCGCCAGCAGCGACCCTGGAGAGACCCAGTACTTC. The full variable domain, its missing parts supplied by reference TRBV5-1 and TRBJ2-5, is KAGVTQTPRYLIKTRGQQVTLSCSPISGHRSVSWYQQTPGQGLQFLFEYFSETQRNKGNFPGRFSGRQFSNSRSEMNVSTLELGDSALYLCASSDPGETQYFGPGTRLLVL.

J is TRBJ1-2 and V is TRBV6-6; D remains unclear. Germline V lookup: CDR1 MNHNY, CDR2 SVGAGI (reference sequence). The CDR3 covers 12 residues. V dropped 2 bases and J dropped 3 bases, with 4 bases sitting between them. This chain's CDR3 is CASSYMDYGYTF. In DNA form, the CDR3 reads TGTGCCAGCAGTTACATGGACTATGGCTACACCTTC.

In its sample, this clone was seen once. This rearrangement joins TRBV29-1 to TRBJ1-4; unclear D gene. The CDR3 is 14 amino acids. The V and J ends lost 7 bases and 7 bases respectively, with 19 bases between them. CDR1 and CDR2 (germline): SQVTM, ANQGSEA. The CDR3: CSALDLEIGEKLFF. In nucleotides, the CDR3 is TGCAGCGCGCTTGACCTGGAGATTGGTGAAAAACTGTTTTTT.

The CDR3 region has the DNA TGTGCCAGCAGTTTAACCCCGGTCAGGGGAGGCGCTAATGAAAAACTGTTTTTT. Its translation: CASSLTPVRGGANEKLFF. The chain recombines TRBV27 with TRBJ1-4; possibly TRBD1 for D (6 bases). With 2 bases removed from V and 3 bases from J, the gap between germline ends came to 19 bases. The CDR3 consists of 18 residues. Germline-derived CDR1 and CDR2 are MNHEY and SMNVEV (reference sequence).

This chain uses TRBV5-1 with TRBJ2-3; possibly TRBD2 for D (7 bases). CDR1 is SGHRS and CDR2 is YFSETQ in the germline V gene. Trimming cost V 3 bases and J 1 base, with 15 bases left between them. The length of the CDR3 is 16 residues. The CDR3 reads CASSSRRGARTDTQYF. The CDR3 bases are TGCGCCAGCAGCTCCCGACGGGGGGCCCGCACAGATACGCAGTATTTT.

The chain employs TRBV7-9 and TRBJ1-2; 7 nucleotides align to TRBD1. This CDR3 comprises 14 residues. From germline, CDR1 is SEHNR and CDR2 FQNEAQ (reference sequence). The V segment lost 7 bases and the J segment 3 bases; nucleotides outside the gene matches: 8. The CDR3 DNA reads TGTGCCAGCAACCAGGGGGGAGACTACTATGGCTACACCTTC. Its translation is CASNQGGDYYGYTF.

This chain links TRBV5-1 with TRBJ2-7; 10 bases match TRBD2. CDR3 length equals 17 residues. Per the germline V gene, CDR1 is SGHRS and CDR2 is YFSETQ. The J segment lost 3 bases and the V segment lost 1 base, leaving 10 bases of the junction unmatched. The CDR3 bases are TGCGCCAGCAGCTTGTTTCTAGCGGGAGCGGGCAACTACGAGCAGTACTTC. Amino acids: CASSLFLAGAGNYEQYF. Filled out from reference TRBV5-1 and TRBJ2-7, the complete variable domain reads KAGVTQTPRYLIKTRGQQVTLSCSPISGHRSVSWYQQTPGQGLQFLFEYFSETQRNKGNFPGRFSGRQFSNSRSEMNVSTLELGDSALYLCASSLFLAGAGNYEQYFGPGTRLTVT.

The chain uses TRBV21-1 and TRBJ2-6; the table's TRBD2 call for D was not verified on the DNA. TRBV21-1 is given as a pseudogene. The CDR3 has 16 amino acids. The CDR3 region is CASSKGGGTGANVLTF. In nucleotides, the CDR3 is TGTGCCAGCAGCAAAGGAGGAGGGACCGGGGCCAACGTCCTGACTTTC.

CDR3 loop: CASSTGQGAGGRQYF. Here the CDR3 DNA reads TGTGCCAGCAGTACCGGACAGGGTGCGGGCGGGAGGCAGTACTTC. The chain recombines TRBV28 with TRBJ2-7; TRBD1 might be the D (8 bases). The CDR3 sequence is 15 residues long. The germline V gene has CDR1 MDHEN and CDR2 SYDVKM. The V gene lost 5 bases and the J gene lost 9 bases, with 23 bases spanning the gap.

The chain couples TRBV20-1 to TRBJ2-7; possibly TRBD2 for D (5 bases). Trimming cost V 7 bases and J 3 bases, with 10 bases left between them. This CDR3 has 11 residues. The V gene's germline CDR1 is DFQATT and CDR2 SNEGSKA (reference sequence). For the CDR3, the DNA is TGCAGTGGAAGGAGGAACTACGAGCAGTACTTC. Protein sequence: CSGRRNYEQYF.

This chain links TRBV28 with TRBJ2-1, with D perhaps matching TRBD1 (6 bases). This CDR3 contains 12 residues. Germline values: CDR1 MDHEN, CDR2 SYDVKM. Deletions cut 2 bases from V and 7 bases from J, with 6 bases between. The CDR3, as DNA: TGTGCCAGCAGTTTACAGGGGAATGAGCAGTTCTTC. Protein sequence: CASSLQGNEQFF.

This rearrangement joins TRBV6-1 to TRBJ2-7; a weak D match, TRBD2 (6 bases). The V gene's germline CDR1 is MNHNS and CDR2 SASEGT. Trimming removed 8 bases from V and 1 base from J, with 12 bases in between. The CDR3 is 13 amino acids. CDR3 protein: CASLSGHSYEQYF. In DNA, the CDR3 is TGTGCCAGCCTTAGCGGACATTCCTACGAGCAGTACTTC.

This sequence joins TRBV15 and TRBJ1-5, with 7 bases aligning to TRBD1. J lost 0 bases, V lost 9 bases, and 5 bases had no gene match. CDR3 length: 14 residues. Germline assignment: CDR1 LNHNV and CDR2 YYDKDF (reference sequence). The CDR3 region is CATADRASNQPQHF. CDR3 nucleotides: TGTGCCACAGCCGACAGGGCTAGCAATCAGCCCCAGCATTTT.

The CDR3 sequence is CASRTTGSNYGYTF. The CDR3 DNA is TGTGCCAGCAGAACGACAGGGTCCAACTATGGCTACACCTTC. The chain is built from TRBV5-4 and TRBJ1-2; 7 positions agree with TRBD1. CDR3 length equals 14 residues. The V and J ends lost 5 bases and 2 bases, in that order; junction bases with no gene match: 6. The germline CDR1 and CDR2 sequences are SGHNT and YYREEE (reference sequence).